The 9 T cell receptor beta chains below come from one sample, sequenced in a study of CD8 T cells in ankylosing spondylitis. TCRdb reprocessed the 5' RACE reads via MiXCR and lists one record per CDR3 protein. The sample has hundreds of thousands of distinct CDR3 sequences; under 30% are singletons. Material for sequencing was blood, either unsorted or a sorted T cell fraction (not recorded which). These TCRs come from a male donor with ankylosing spondylitis or in good health (not recorded which).

This clonotype has a handful of counts. The V and J genes are TRBV6-5 and TRBJ1-5; D not certain. Germline CDR1 and CDR2: MNHEY and SVGAGI. V gave up 0 bases and J gave up 5 bases, with 8 bases separating them. The CDR3 extends over 14 amino acids. Here the CDR3 reads CASSYSISDQPQHF. CDR3 DNA sequence: TGTGCCAGCAGTTACTCGATATCCGATCAGCCCCAGCATTTT.

This clonotype was seen a handful of times. This sequence joins TRBV6-5 and TRBJ2-7; the D is unclear. Trimming stripped 0 bases from V and 2 bases from J, with 11 bases between. From germline, CDR1 is MNHEY and CDR2 SVGAGI. There are 15 residues in the CDR3. The CDR3 sequence is CASSYSPGPTYEQYF. The CDR3 DNA is TGTGCCAGCAGTTACTCGCCAGGACCGACCTACGAGCAGTACTTC.

Notes on this clonotype: A read error may explain this, as a much larger clone is one base away. This chain connects TRBV4-2 to TRBJ1-1; perhaps TRBD1 as D (5 bases). The germline V gene has CDR1 LGHNA and CDR2 YNFKEQ. This CDR3 has 16 amino acids. This chain's CDR3 is CASSQDLQVMNTKAFF. CDR3 in DNA: TGTGCCAGCAGCCAAGATTTACAGGTTATGAACACTAAAGCTTTCTTT.

This clonotype appeared many times. This chain joins TRBV4-1 and TRBJ2-3; D may be TRBD1 (6 bases). Trimming took 4 bases from V and 2 from J, leaving 13 bases between them. This CDR3 spans 15 amino acids. CDR1 and CDR2 (germline): MGHRA, YSYEKL. CDR3 loop: CASSRTVGNTDTQYF. CDR3 coding DNA: TGCGCCAGCAGCCGGACAGTGGGAAACACAGATACGCAGTATTTT.

This clonotype occurred many times. The rearrangement links TRBV14 to TRBJ1-5; D perhaps matches TRBD1 (5 bases). V lost 3 bases, J lost 4 bases, and 7 bases lay in between. The length of the CDR3 is 13 residues. Germline loops: CDR1 SGHDN, CDR2 FVKESK. CDR3 nucleotide sequence: TGTGCCAGCAGCCAGAACAGGAATCAGCCCCAGCATTTT. It encodes CASSQNRNQPQHF.

This clonotype was counted many times. The rearrangement joins TRBV5-1 to TRBJ2-1; 7 bases align to TRBD1. Germline values: CDR1 SGHRS, CDR2 YFSETQ. V lost 6 bases to trimming and J lost 7 bases; unmatched junction nucleotides: 7. The CDR3 consists of 13 residues. The CDR3 DNA is TGCGCCAGCAAAGTAGACAGGGTGAATGAGCAGTTCTTC. Its protein product is CASKVDRVNEQFF.

J is TRBJ2-7 and V is TRBV27, with D possibly matching TRBD1 (5 bases). Trimming removed 5 bases at V and 0 bases at J, with 17 bases between. Germline V gives CDR1 MNHEY, CDR2 SMNVEV (reference sequence). This CDR3 has 16 amino acids. This CDR3 is CASSPQGGPSSYEQYF. CDR3 DNA: TGTGCCAGCAGTCCCCAGGGTGGCCCGAGCTCCTACGAGCAGTACTTC.

This clonotype has ten or more counts. The chain carries TRBV10-2 and TRBJ1-1; perhaps TRBD1 as D (6 bases). Germline-derived CDR1 and CDR2 are WSHSY and SAAADI. This CDR3 contains 15 residues. The V and J ends lost 4 bases and 6 bases respectively, with 18 bases between them. CDR3 in DNA: TGCGCCAGCAGTGGGGGGGCCTATGGTGGGGCTGAAGCTTTCTTT. Translating gives CASSGGAYGGAEAFF.

This clonotype was detected only a few times. This chain joins TRBV20-1 and TRBJ1-1, with D perhaps TRBD1 (6 bases). Trimming took off 0 bases at V and 7 bases at J, with 9 bases between the two ends. The germline V gene encodes CDR1 DFQATT and CDR2 SNEGSKA (reference sequence). The CDR3 is 12 residues long. For the CDR3, the DNA is TGCAGTGCTAGAGATGCGGACAGTGAAGCTTTCTTT. Translating gives CSARDADSEAFF.